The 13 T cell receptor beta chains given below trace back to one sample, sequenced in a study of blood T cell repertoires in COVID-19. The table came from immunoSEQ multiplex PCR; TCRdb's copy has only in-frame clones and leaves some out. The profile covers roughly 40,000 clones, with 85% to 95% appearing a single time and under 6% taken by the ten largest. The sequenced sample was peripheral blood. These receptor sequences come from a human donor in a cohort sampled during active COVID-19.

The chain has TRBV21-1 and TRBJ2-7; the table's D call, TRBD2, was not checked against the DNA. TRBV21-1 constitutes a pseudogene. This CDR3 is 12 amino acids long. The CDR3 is CASSIKRREQYF. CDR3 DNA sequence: TGTGCCAGCAGTATCAAGCGTCGGGAGCAGTACTTC.

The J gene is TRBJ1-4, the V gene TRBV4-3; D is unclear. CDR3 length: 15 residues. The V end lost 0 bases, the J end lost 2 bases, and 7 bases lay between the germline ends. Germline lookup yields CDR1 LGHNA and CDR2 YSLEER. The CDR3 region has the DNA TGCGCCAGCAGCCAAGAGCGGCGGACTAATGAAAAACTGTTTTTT. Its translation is CASSQERRTNEKLFF.

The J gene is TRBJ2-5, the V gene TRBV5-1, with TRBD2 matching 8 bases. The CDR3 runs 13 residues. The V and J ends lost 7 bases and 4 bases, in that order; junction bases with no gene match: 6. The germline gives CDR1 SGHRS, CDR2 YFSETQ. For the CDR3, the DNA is TGCGCCAGCGCCCGGGGGGGCAGAGAGACCCAGTACTTC. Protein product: CASARGGRETQYF.

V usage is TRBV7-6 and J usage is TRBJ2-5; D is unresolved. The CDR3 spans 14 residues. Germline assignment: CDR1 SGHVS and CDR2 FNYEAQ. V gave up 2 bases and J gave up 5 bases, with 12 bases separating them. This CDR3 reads CASSLRVGSETQYF. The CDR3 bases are TGTGCCAGCAGCTTACGGGTCGGGTCTGAGACCCAGTACTTC.

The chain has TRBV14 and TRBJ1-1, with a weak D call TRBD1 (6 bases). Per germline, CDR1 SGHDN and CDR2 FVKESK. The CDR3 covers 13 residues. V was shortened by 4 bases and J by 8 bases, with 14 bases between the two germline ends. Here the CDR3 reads CASSRLTGDEAFF. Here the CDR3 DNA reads TGTGCCAGCAGCCGCCTGACAGGAGACGAAGCTTTCTTT.

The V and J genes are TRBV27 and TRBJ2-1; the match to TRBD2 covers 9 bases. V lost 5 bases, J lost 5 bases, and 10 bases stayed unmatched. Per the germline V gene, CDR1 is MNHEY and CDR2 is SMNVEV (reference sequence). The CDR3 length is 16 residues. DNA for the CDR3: TGTGCCAGCAGTCCCACCCTGGCGGGGGGGAACAATGAGCAGTTCTTC. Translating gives CASSPTLAGGNNEQFF.

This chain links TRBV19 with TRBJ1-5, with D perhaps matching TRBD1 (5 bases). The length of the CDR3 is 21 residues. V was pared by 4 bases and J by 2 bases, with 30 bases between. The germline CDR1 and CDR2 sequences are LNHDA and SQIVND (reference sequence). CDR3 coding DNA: TGTGCCAGTAGTACCACAAATGCCGGAGGGGCGCAGGGTAGTGGCAATCAGCCCCAGCATTTT. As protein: CASSTTNAGGAQGSGNQPQHF.

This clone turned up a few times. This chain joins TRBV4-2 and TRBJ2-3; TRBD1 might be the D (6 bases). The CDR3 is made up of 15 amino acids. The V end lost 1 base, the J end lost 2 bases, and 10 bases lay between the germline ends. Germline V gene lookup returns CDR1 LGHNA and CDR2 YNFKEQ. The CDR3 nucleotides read TGTGCCAGCAGCCAAGGGACAGCACACACAGATACGCAGTATTTT. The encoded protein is CASSQGTAHTDTQYF.

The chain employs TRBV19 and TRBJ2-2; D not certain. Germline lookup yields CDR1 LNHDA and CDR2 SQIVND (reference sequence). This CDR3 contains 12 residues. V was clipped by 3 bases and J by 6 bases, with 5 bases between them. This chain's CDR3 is CASSIRSGELFF. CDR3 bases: TGTGCCAGTAGTATTAGATCCGGGGAGCTGTTTTTT.

The CDR3 loop reads CASSSTGGRNTEAFF. The CDR3 DNA is TGCGCCAGCAGCTCTACGGGGGGACGGAACACTGAAGCTTTCTTT. The rearrangement uses TRBV5-1 and TRBJ1-1; TRBD1 might be the D (5 bases). The V gene's germline CDR1 is SGHRS and CDR2 YFSETQ. The CDR3 spans 15 residues. Trimming removed 3 bases from V and 1 base from J, with 13 bases in between.

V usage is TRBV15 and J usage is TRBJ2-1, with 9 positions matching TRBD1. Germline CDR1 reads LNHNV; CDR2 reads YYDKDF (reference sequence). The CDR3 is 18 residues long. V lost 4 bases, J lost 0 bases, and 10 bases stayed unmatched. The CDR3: CATSKAGQGLLSYNEQFF. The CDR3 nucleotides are TGTGCCACCAGCAAAGCGGGACAGGGTCTACTCTCCTACAATGAGCAGTTCTTC.

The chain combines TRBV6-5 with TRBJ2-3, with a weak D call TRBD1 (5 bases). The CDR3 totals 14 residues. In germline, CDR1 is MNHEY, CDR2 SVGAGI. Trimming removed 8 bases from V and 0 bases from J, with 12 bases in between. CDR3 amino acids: CASLWTRSTDTQYF. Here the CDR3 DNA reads TGTGCCAGCCTGTGGACACGAAGCACAGATACGCAGTATTTT.

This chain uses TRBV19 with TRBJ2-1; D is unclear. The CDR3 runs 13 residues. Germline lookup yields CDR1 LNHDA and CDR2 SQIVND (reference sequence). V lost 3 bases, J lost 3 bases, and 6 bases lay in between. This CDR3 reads CASSIGRYNEQFF. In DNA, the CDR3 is TGTGCCAGTAGTATTGGGCGCTACAATGAGCAGTTCTTC.